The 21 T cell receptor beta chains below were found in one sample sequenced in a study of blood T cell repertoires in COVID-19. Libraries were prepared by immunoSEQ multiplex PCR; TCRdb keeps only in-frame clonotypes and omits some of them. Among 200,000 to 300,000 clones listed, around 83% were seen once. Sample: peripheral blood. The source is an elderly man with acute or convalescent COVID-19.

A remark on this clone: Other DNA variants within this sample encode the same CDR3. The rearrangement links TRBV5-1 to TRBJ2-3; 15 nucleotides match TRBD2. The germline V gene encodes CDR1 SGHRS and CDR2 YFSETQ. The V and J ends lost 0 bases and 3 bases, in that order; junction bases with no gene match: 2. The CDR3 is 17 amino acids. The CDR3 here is CASSLEGLAGGTDTQYF. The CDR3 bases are TGCGCCAGCAGCTTGGAGGGACTAGCGGGGGGTACAGATACGCAGTATTTT.

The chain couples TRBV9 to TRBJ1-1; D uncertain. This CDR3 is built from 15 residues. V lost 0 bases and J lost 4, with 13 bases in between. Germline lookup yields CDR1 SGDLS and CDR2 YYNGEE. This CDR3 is CASSVGPGEITEAFF. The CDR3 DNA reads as TGTGCCAGCAGCGTAGGGCCCGGGGAGATCACTGAAGCTTTCTTT.

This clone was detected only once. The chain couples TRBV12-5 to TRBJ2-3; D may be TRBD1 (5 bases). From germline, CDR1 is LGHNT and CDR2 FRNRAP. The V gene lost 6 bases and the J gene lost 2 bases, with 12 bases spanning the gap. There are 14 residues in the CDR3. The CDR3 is CASGTRQSTDTQYF. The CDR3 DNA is TGTGCTAGTGGCACCCGACAGTCCACAGATACGCAGTATTTT.

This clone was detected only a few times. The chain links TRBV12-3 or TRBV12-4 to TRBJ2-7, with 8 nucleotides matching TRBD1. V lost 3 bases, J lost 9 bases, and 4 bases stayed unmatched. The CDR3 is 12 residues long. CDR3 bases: TGTGCCAGCAGTTTCGGACAGGGAGGGCAGTACTTC. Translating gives CASSFGQGGQYF.

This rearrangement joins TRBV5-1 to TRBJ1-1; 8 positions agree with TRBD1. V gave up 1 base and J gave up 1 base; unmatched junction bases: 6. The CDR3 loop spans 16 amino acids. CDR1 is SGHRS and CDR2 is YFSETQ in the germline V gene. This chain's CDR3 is CASSLSVGTGNTEAFF. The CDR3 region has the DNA TGCGCCAGCAGCTTGTCAGTAGGGACAGGGAACACTGAAGCTTTCTTT.

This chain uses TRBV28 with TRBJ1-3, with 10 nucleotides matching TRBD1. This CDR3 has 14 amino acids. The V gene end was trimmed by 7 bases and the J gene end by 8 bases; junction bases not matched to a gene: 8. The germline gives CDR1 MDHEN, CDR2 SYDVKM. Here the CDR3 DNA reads TGTGCCAGCACCGTGACAGGGGGCAGGTACACCATATATTTT. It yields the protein CASTVTGGRYTIYF. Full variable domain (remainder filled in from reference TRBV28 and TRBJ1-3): DVKVTQSSRYLVKRTGEKVFLECVQDMDHENMFWYRQDPGLGLRLIYFSYDVKMKEKGDIPEGYSVSREKKERFSLILESASTNQTSMYLCASTVTGGRYTIYFGEGSWLTVV.

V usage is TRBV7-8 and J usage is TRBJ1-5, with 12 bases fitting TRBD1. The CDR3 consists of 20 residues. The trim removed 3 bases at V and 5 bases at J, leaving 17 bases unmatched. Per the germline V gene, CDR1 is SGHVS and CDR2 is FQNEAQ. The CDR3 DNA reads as TGTGCCAGCAGCTTCGACCCCAGGGACAGGGGGCTCCCCCAAGATCAGCCCCAGCATTTT. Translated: CASSFDPRDRGLPQDQPQHF.

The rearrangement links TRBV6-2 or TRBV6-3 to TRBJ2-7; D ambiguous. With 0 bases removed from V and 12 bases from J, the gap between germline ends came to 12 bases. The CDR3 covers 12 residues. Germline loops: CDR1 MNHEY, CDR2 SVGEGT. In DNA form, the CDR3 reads TGTGCCAGCAGTTACTCGACTCGGATGCGGTACTTC. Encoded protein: CASSYSTRMRYF.

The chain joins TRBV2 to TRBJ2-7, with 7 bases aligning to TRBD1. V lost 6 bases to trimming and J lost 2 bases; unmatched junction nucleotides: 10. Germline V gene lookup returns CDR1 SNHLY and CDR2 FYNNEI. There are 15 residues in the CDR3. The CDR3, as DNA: TGTGCCAGCAGGCCAGGACAGGCGGGCCCCTACGAGCAGTACTTC. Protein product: CASRPGQAGPYEQYF.

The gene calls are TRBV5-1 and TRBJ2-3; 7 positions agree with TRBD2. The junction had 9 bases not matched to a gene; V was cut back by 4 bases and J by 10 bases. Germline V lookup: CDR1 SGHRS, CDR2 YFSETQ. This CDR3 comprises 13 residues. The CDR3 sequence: CASSPRQRDAQYF. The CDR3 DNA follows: TGCGCCAGCAGCCCGAGACAGCGGGACGCGCAGTATTTT.

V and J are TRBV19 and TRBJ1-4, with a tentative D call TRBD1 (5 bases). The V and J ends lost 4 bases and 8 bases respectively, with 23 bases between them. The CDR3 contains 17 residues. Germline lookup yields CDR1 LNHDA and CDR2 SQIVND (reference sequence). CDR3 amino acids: CASSRGVSRTSGEKLFF. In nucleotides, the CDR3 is TGTGCCAGTAGTAGGGGGGTGTCGAGGACCTCCGGAGAAAAACTGTTTTTT.

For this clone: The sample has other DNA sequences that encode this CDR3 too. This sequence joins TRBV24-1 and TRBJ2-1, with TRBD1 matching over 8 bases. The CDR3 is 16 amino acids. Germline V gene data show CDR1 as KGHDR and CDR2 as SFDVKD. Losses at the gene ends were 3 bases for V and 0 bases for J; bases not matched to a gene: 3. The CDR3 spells CATSDPDRGSYNEQFF. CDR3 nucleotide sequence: TGTGCCACCAGTGATCCTGACAGGGGCTCCTACAATGAGCAGTTCTTC.

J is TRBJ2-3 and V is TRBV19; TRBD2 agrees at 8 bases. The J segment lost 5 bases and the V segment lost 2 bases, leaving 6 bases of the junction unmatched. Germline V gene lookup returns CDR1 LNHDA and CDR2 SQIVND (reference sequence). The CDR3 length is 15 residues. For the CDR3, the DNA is TGTGCCAGTAGTATACAGCCGGGACTAGGAGATACGCAGTATTTT. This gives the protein CASSIQPGLGDTQYF.

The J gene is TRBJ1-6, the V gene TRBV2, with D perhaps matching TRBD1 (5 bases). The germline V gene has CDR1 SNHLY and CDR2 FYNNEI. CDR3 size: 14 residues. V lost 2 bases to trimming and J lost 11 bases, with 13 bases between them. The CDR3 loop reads CASSEPVGHPPLHF. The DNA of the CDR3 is TGTGCCAGCAGTGAACCCGTCGGACACCCACCCCTCCACTTT.

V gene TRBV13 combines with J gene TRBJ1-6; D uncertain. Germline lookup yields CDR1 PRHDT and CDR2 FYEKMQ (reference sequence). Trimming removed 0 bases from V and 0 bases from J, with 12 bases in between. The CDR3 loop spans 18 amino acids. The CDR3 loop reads CASSLGGRSSSYNSPLHF. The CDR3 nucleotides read TGTGCCAGCAGCTTAGGGGGGAGATCCTCCTCCTATAATTCACCCCTCCACTTT.

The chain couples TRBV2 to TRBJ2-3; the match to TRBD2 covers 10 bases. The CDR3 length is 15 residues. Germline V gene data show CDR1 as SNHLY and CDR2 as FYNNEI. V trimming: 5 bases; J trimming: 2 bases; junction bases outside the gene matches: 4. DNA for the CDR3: TGTGCCAGCAGTTCGGGGACTAGCGTCACAGATACGCAGTATTTT. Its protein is CASSSGTSVTDTQYF.

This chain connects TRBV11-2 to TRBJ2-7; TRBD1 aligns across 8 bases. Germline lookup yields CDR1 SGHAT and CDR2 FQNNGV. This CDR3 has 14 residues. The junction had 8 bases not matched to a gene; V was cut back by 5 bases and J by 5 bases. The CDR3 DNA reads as TGTGCCAGCAGCCCAAGACAGGGGAAGAACGAGCAGTACTTC. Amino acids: CASSPRQGKNEQYF.

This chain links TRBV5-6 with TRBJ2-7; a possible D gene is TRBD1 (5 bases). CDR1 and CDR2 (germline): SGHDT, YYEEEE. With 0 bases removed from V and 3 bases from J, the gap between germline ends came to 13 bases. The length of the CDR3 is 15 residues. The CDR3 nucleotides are TGTGCCAGCAGCTTGGGACAGTTGGCCTTCTACGAGCAGTACTTC. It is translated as CASSLGQLAFYEQYF.

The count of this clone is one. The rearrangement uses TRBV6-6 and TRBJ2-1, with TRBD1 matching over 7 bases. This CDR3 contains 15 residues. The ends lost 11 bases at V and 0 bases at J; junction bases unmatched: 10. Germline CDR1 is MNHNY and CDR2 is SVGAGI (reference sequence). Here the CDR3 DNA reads TGTGCCGCCGGGACAGTAAGGAGCTCCTACAATGAGCAGTTCTTC. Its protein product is CAAGTVRSSYNEQFF.

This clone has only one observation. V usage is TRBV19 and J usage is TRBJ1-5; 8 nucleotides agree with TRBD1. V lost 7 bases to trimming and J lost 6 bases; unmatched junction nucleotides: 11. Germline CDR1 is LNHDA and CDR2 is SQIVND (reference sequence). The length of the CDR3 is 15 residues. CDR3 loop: CASTPEQGVRQPQHF. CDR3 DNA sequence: TGTGCCAGTACACCAGAACAGGGGGTTCGTCAGCCCCAGCATTTT.

The chain's CDR3 is CATRQGEYTEAFF. CDR3 coding DNA: TGTGCCACCCGACAGGGGGAATACACTGAAGCTTTCTTT. The chain links TRBV12-3 or TRBV12-4 to TRBJ1-1; 9 nucleotides align to TRBD1. The V gene end was trimmed by 10 bases and the J gene end by 3 bases; junction bases not matched to a gene: 6. The CDR3 contains 13 residues.